Described below is a single TCR beta chain sequence and its context. Its antigen is unknown. No much larger clone exists at a distance of one base, and base qualities are not known. The method behind the library was the immunoSEQ multiplex PCR assay. The multiplex PCR relied on a mix of 60 forward primers for TCR Vbeta segments and 13 reverse primers for TCR Jbeta segments. The CDR3 region of rearranged TCR beta genes was amplified from genomic DNA by a multiplex PCR assay. The amplified TCR beta libraries were sequenced on the Illumina HiSeq System as 87-base-pair reads. Processing in the source paper ran as follows. A later analysis counted tens of millions of unique TCR beta chains across the 666 repertoires, and roughly 9.9 million of these chains were shared by at least two donors. Raw reads were error-corrected and collapsed into unique sequences by a nearest-neighbor algorithm in which closely related sequences were merged to remove PCR and sequencing errors. CDR3 sequences were aligned to IMGT reference sequences to assign V, D and J gene segments. For a sequence to be retained, at least a six-nucleotide match to both a V gene segment and a J gene segment was required. A rearrangement counted as productive if the CDR3 had no stop codons and remained in frame with V and J, and every other rearrangement counted as non-productive. CDR3 was defined according to IMGT convention as the region running from the second conserved V-encoded cysteine to the conserved J-encoded phenylalanine. The earlier analysis of some 550 of the donors excluded any sequence lacking an unambiguous match to a single V gene segment. An earlier analysis of 550 to 650 of the donors classified V segments as functional when productive rearrangements were above 56.7% and as segregating when the standard deviation between donors was above 5%. To diagnose cytomegalovirus status from the catalog of TCR beta chain sequences, a statistical classification framework was built. In a later analysis, V and J genes were assigned by comparing TCR nucleotide sequences against IMGT/GENE-DB human TR gene sequences. The TCRdist pipeline was used in a later analysis to assign CDR3 sequences and most-parsimonious VDJ recombination scenarios. A later analysis defined each TCR beta chain by its CDR3 amino acid sequence plus V-gene family, and excluded reads lacking a unique V-gene family. A later analysis removed several hundred highly shared, low-generation-probability nucleotide sequences to deal with suspected cross-contamination and a sequencing artifact. In a later analysis, a clonal expansion index was calculated for each public chain from normalized within-repertoire ranks of inferred template counts. In a later analysis, generation probabilities were computed using a VDJ recombination model fitted to out-of-frame rearrangements, and the results were checked against IGoR. Hypergeometric tests were used in a later analysis to score TCR-TCR, TCR-HLA and TCR-CMV co-occurrence, with a repertoire-size bias correction applied to the TCR pairs. A later analysis estimated false discovery rates by permuting HLA or CMV assignments 20 times. A later analysis grouped co-occurring TCRs with DBSCAN, adding TCRdist sequence similarity when clustering within HLA-allele-positive subsets. Repertoires with fewer than 30,000 or more than 120,000 public chains, plus five repertoires with anomalous nucleotide sharing, were excluded from co-occurrence clustering. This immuneACCESS table, as held by TCRdb, lists in-frame sequences with V and J called but not all clones. Of the missing ones, under half trace to an unresolved V gene in checked studies; the others have no known cause. The V and J calls and clone size were taken over from that table, and D and trimming were inferred from the DNA. The sample yields 150,000 to 250,000 clones; 82% were counted once. The ten largest clones represent about 0.094% of the sample.

These data are taken from a study of cytomegalovirus exposure and HLA in healthy donors (dated by TCRdb to about 2017). Background for the entire study: An earlier analysis of some 500 of the donors reported roughly 270 Gb of sequence data and 100 million to 140 million unique TCR beta sequences from about 180 million T cells. In the later analysis, no new phenotypic data were used to find candidate immune exposures; instead, reliance was placed on TCR beta sequences and their occurrence across donors. An earlier analysis of around 580 of the donors used high-throughput TCR beta sequencing to judge whether each TCR beta V gene segment behaved as functional or pseudogenic. Among 398 genotyped donors of the cohort, an average of about 240,000 unique TCR beta nucleotide sequences were sequenced per donor, roughly 20% of them non-productive. The study used immunosequencing to profile the T cell repertoires of approximately 650 subjects and linked those repertoires to cytomegalovirus serostatus. The number of typed donors differed by locus: about 620-640 for A, B, C, DRB1 and DQB1; roughly 510 for DQA1; around 580 for DPA1; and about 470 for DPB1. The study was designed to test whether signatures of past pathogen exposure could be identified by cataloging public T cell receptors. Along with the roughly 670-subject first cohort, a separate validation cohort of about 110 different subjects was used. All discovery cohort repertoires had been generated on a single sequencing platform. Roughly 300 gigabases of sequencing data and 70 million to 95 million unique TCR sequences made up an early release that covered about 640 HLA-typed donors. Because of strong linkage in the cohort, 5 or 6 DR-DQ haplotypes were treated as single units for association and clustering. Of the approximately 400 genotyped donors, about 84% fell in the genetic ancestry cluster associated with self-reported Caucasian donors. Genome-wide SNP genotypes for about three fifths of the 666 donors were used in a later genetic analysis, which treated that subset as a discovery cohort. A later analysis re-analyzed previously published TCR beta repertoires from 600 to 850 donors and added high-resolution HLA genotyping to study TCR occurrence patterns. High-throughput TCR immunosequencing, statistical association of individual TCRs with disease status, and machine learning were combined to predict cytomegalovirus infection status. HLA typing covered class I and class II loci at four-digit resolution. Donor age, sex, ethnicity and CMV serostatus were compiled alongside the repertoire data.

V is cut by 3 bases and J by 2 bases, and the space between the germline ends is 13 bases. Including the terminal cysteine and phenylalanine, the CDR3 comprises 15 residues. This entry keeps only the CDR3 DNA: 45 bases, framed from base 1. CDR1 and CDR2 were assigned from the germline V gene as SGHTA and FQGNSA. The cohort consisted of more than 650 healthy bone marrow donors. At the time of sampling, all cohort members were nominally healthy, though unrecorded immune exposures were likely present. The donor was CMV seronegative and was included in the group of approximately 350 seronegative cohort members. A peripheral blood sample was collected from each donor, and TCR beta sequencing was performed on peripheral blood mononuclear cells. The Qiagen DNeasy Blood Extraction Kit was used to extract genomic DNA from the blood cell samples. Study-level results and caveats: The study listed 150 to 200 TCR beta chains as associated with cytomegalovirus. When HLA alleles, especially DR and DQ, strongly co-occurred, attributing TCR associations to individual alleles was difficult. In this cohort, only TCR beta chains were sequenced, and detectable features were limited by the absence of alpha or paired-chain data. A further reported finding was that TCR beta sequences accurately predicted the HLA-A and HLA-B alleles for most subjects in the first cohort. A group of highly shared sequence variants was considered likely to be a technical artifact of the sequencing pipeline. The authors suggested that the approach could potentially be generalized to other disease states and immunological phenotypes. A later analysis found that most CMV-associated TCR beta chains appeared HLA-restricted, with HLA associations seemingly driven largely by CMV exposure. The presence/absence analyses assumed that sequencing depth was roughly uniform across donors, and that assumption may not be true. In an earlier analysis of some 500 of the donors, most TCR beta V segments were observed in productive rearrangements about 90% or about 30% of the time, broadly matching IMGT annotations. Over 15 rarely observed V segments, including chromosome 9 orphons, were excluded from the earlier analysis of almost 600 of the donors because counts were too low. A later analysis found that TCR association rates varied across HLA loci, with DRB1 alleles showing the most associated TCRs and HLA-C alleles the fewest. The only immune exposure information available for the cohort was CMV serostatus. According to a later genetic analysis, donors in an Asian-associated ancestry cluster had fewer N-insertions in productive TCRs than the approximately 700-donor mean. V-gene and J-gene trimming of TCR beta chains was associated with a missense DCLRE1C variant in a later genetic analysis, and the association was replicated in an independent cohort. HLA typing was unavailable for some donors at each locus, so association tests used only the typed subset. Most TCR sequences were observed very rarely across donors, whereas some public TCRs were present in many individuals. The 87-base-pair reads could not distinguish some IMGT-functional V segments, including TRBV6-2 and TRBV6-3, so those segments were excluded. A later analysis found that HLA-associated TCR beta chains were more clonally expanded and had lower generation probabilities than equally common non-associated chains. Correlated functional status among segregating V segments might reflect linkage disequilibrium, but an unknown experimental factor could not be ruled out. Cytomegalovirus status was reported to be diagnosed by the classifier with high specificity and sensitivity in both the original and validation cohorts. A few of the identified cytomegalovirus-associated TCR beta chains were confirmed in vitro to be specific for cytomegalovirus antigens. In a later analysis, some 18,000 TCR beta sequences were associated with specific HLA alleles at a false discovery rate of 0.05. Several of the top co-occurrence clusters appeared to be linked to parvovirus B19, influenza, CMV and Epstein-Barr virus, according to a later analysis.

This clonotype was obtained from a boy between 2 and 15 years old in good health and CMV-seronegative. The rearranged segments are TRBV7-2 and TRBJ1-1, and TRBD1 may be the D gene, going by 6 matching bases. Sequenced input: PBMCs. The sequenced DNA: TGTGCCAGCAGCTTGGCGGGGGGGCAAAACACTGAAGCTTTCTTT. Its product reads: CASSLAGGQNTEAFF.